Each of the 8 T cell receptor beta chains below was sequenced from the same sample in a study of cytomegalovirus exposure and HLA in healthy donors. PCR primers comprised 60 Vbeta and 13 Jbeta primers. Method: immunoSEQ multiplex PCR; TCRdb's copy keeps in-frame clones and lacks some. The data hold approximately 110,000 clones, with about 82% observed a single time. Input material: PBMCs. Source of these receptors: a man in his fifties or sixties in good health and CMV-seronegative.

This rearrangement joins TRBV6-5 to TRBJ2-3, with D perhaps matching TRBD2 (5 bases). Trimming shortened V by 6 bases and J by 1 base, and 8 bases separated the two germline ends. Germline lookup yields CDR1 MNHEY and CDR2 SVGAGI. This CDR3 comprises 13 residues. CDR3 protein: CASRKEGTDTQYF. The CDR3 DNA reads TGTGCCAGCAGAAAGGAGGGCACAGATACGCAGTATTTT.

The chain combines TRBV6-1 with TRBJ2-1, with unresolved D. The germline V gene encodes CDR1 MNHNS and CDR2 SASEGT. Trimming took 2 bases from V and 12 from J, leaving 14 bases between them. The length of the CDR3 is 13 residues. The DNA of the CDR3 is TGTGCCAGCAGTGAAACTAAGACCCTTGGGCAGTTCTTC. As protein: CASSETKTLGQFF.

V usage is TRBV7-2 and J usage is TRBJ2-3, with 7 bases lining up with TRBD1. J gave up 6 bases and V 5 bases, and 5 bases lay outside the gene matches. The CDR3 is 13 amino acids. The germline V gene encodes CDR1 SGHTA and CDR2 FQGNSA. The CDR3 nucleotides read TGTGCCAGCAGCGGACAGGCGGCGGATACGCAGTATTTT. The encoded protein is CASSGQAADTQYF.

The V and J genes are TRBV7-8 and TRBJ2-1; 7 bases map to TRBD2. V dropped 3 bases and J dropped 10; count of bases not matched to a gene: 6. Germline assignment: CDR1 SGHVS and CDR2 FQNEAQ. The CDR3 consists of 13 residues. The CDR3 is CASSFAGVGEQFF. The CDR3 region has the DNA TGTGCCAGCAGCTTCGCGGGGGTAGGGGAGCAGTTCTTC.

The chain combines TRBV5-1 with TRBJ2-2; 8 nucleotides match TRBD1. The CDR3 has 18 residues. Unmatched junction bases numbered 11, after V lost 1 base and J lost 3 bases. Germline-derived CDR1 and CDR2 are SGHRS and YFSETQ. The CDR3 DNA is TGCGCCAGCAGCTTGAACGGCCAGGGGGCGCCGGACACCGGGGAGCTGTTTTTT. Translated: CASSLNGQGAPDTGELFF.

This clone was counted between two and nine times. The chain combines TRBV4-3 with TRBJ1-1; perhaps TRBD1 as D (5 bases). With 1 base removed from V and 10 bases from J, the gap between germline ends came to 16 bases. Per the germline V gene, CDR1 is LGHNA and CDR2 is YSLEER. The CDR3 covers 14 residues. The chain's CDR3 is CASSQAQAGGGAFF. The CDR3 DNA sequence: TGCGCCAGCAGCCAAGCACAGGCGGGGGGGGGAGCTTTCTTT.

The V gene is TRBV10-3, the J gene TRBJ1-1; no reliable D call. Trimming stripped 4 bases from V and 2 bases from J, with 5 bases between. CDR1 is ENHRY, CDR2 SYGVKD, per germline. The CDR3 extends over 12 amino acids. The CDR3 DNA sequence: TGTGCCATCAGTGGCGGAAACACTGAAGCTTTCTTT. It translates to CAISGGNTEAFF.

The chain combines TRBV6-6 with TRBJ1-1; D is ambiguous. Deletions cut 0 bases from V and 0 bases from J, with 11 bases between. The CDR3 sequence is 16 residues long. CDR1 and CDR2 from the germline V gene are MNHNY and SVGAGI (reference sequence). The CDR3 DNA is TGTGCCAGCAGTTACTCCATCCGGGAGGTGAACACTGAAGCTTTCTTT. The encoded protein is CASSYSIREVNTEAFF.